This T cell receptor beta chain was sequenced during a study of blood T cell repertoires in COVID-19. TCRdb's table, derived via immunoSEQ multiplex PCR, lists solely in-frame clones and lacks some. The top ten clones hold around 4% of a sample with 310,000 or so clones, approximately 87% of them seen once. The V gene's germline CDR1 is SGHRS and CDR2 YFSETQ. The V gene end was trimmed by 0 bases and the J gene end by 6 bases; junction bases not matched to a gene: 5. This CDR3 region has 15 residues. Sequenced: peripheral blood. The sequence was collected from a woman aged 45-65 years with active or convalescent COVID-19. V usage is TRBV5-1 and J usage is TRBJ2-3; the match to TRBD1 covers 9 bases. The CDR3 here is CASSLGDRDPDTQYF. CDR3 bases: TGCGCCAGCAGCTTGGGGGACAGGGACCCCGATACGCAGTATTTT.